Described below is a single TCR beta chain sequence and its context. The data originate from a study of blood T cell repertoires in COVID-19. The overall study: Italy, Spain and the United States were the sources of the convalescent and acute COVID-19 samples.

How the authors handled the data: Counts of nucleated cells, estimated from reference gene primer amplification, were obtained. Clones were sequenced by immunoSEQ multiplex PCR, and TCRdb holds only the in-frame ones, with some missing. That table is the source of V, J and clone size, and D and trimming were worked out from the DNA. This table holds around 170,000 clones, about 83% found once. CDR3 length: 12 residues. Between the trimmed V and J ends, which lost 3 bases and 5 bases, there was a span of 8 bases. Germline CDR1 and CDR2: SGHAT and FQNNGV. The receptor comes from a man aged 65 to 85 who had recovered from COVID-19. Sample: peripheral blood. The rearrangement joins TRBV11-2 to TRBJ2-7; no clear D. The CDR3 here is CASSFALDEQYF. For the CDR3, the DNA is TGTGCCAGCAGCTTCGCTCTAGACGAGCAGTACTTC.